Shown below are 7 T cell receptor beta chains from a single sample sequenced in a study of blood T cells in healthy people across ages. For the second PCR, which ran for roughly 7 to 11 cycles, a sample-barcoded 5' primer and a J-beta primer mix were used. In TCRdb, the 5' RACE reads were re-called with MiXCR into one record per CDR3 protein. The table has some 1.5 million distinct CDR3 sequences, 25% to 30% seen once. The sequenced material came from blood. These receptors originate from a woman aged 25 to 39 in good health.

The chain uses TRBV6-2 or TRBV6-3 and TRBJ2-1; 9 positions agree with TRBD2. V was clipped by 4 bases and J by 10 bases; unmatched bases: 11. The CDR3 length is 15 residues. Germline lookup yields CDR1 MNHEY and CDR2 SVGEGT. The CDR3 region is CASSSSGMSSYEQFF. CDR3 nucleotide sequence: TGTGCCAGCAGTTCTAGCGGGATGAGCTCCTACGAGCAGTTCTTC.

This clonotype was seen ten or more times. The rearrangement uses TRBV6-5 and TRBJ2-7; D might be TRBD1 or TRBD2, each matching 5 bases. There are 14 residues in the CDR3. Germline CDR1 and CDR2: MNHEY and SVGAGI. The germline V and J ends were trimmed by 2 bases and 5 bases, with 13 bases remaining between them. CDR3 protein: CASSYGGFGNEQYF. The CDR3 DNA follows: TGTGCCAGCAGTTACGGGGGATTCGGGAACGAGCAGTACTTC.

The genes are TRBV29-1 and TRBJ1-1; the D gene is possibly TRBD1 (6 bases). Looked up from germline, CDR1 is SQVTM and CDR2 is ANQGSEA. This CDR3 is 13 amino acids long. Trimming removed 3 bases at V and 4 bases at J, with 12 bases between. CDR3 DNA sequence: TGCAGCGTTGACCCAGGGGCTGGCACTGAAGCTTTCTTT. It encodes CSVDPGAGTEAFF.

A few counts support this clonotype. V usage is TRBV2 and J usage is TRBJ1-2; D perhaps matches TRBD1 (5 bases). The V end was cut by 7 bases, the J end by 1 base, with 10 bases between. The CDR3 totals 13 residues. The germline V gene encodes CDR1 SNHLY and CDR2 FYNNEI. The CDR3 DNA reads as TGTGCCAGCACAGGGTCTCTTAACTATGGCTACACCTTC. Its protein product is CASTGSLNYGYTF.

The chain is built from TRBV11-2 and TRBJ2-3; TRBD2 matches 13 bases. CDR1 is SGHAT and CDR2 is FQNNGV in the germline V gene. After removal of 6 bases from V and 1 base from J, the junction contained 4 bases not matched to a gene. There are 16 residues in the CDR3. The CDR3 sequence: CASSHGLAGGTDTQYF. DNA for the CDR3: TGTGCCAGCAGTCACGGACTAGCGGGGGGCACAGATACGCAGTATTTT.

Of note for this clonotype: A read error may account for a junction end that differs from germline. The chain links TRBV28 to TRBJ2-1; no clear D. CDR1 is MDHEN and CDR2 is SYDVKM in the germline V gene. This CDR3 is 11 amino acids long. The CDR3 DNA reads as TGTGCCAGCAGTTTATACAACGAGCAGGTCTTC. It specifies CASSLYNEQVF.

This clonotype was observed a few times. The genes are TRBV28 and TRBJ2-7; 8 bases align to TRBD1. Germline CDR1 is MDHEN and CDR2 is SYDVKM. The CDR3 loop spans 15 amino acids. The junction had 6 bases not matched to a gene; V was cut back by 5 bases and J by 0 bases. CDR3 residues: CASSHDRGSSYEQYF. In DNA, the CDR3 is TGTGCCAGCAGTCACGACAGGGGAAGCTCCTACGAGCAGTACTTC.